The present T cell receptor (beta chain) was sequenced within a study of blood T cells in healthy people across ages. The CDR3 totals 17 residues. V lost 2 bases and J 7 bases, leaving 21 bases between the germline ends. CDR1 and CDR2 (germline): MNHEY, SVGEGT. PCR was performed a second time for 7 to 11 cycles using a sample-barcoded 5' primer and a J-beta primer mix. Using its own MiXCR run on the 5' RACE reads, TCRdb lists one record per CDR3 protein. The sample consists of about a million distinct CDR3 sequences, 35% to 40% of them appearing once. Donors were systemically healthy Caucasian individuals from Russia aged roughly 6 to 100 years.

This clonotype was sampled from a man aged 18-30 years in good health. The chain links TRBV6-2 or TRBV6-3 to TRBJ1-5, with D possibly being TRBD1 (6 bases). Sequenced input: blood. The CDR3 DNA reads TGTGCCAGCAGTTACCCCGACTGGCCCGTTCAGGGGCAGCCCCAGCATTTT. Protein sequence: CASSYPDWPVQGQPQHF.